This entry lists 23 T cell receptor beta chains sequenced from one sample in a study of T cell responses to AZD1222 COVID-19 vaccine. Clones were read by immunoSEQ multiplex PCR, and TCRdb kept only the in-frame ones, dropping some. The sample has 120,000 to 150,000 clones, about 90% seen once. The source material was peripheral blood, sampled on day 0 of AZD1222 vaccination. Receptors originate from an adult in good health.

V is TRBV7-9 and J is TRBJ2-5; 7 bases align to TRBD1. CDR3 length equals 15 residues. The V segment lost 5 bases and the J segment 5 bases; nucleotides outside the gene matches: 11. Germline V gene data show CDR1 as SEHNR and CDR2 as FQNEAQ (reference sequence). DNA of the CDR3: TGTGCCAGCAGCCCCCGGACAGGCCAGGGGGAGACCCAGTACTTC. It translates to CASSPRTGQGETQYF.

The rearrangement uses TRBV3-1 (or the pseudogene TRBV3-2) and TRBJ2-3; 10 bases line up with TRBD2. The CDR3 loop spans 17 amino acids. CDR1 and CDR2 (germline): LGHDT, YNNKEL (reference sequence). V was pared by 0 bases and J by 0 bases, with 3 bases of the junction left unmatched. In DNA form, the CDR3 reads TGTGCCAGCAGCCAAGAGCCTAGCGGGGGTAGCACAGATACGCAGTATTTT. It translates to CASSQEPSGGSTDTQYF.

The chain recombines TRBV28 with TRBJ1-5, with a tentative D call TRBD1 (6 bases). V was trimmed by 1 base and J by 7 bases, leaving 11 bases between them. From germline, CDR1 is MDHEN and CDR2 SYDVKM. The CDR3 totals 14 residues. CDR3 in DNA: TGTGCCAGCAGTTTATCAGGGGCACAACAGCCCCAGCATTTT. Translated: CASSLSGAQQPQHF.

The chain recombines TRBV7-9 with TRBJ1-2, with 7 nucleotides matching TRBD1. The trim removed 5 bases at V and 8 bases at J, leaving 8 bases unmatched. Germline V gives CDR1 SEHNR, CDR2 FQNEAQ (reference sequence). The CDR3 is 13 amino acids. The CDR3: CASSVPTGQGYTF. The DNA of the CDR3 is TGTGCCAGCAGCGTCCCGACAGGGCAGGGCTACACCTTC.

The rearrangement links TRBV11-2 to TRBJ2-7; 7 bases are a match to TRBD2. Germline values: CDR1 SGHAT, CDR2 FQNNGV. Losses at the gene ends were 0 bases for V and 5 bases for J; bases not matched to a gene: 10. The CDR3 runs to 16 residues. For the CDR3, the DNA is TGTGCCAGCAGCTTAGAATTGACTAGCACCTACCACGAGCAGTACTTC. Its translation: CASSLELTSTYHEQYF.

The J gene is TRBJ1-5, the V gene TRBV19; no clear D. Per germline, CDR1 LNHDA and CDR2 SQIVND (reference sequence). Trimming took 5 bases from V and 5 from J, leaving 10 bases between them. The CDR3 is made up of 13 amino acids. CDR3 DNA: TGTGCCAGTAGTTTCTACAGCGATCAGCCCCAGCATTTT. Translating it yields CASSFYSDQPQHF.

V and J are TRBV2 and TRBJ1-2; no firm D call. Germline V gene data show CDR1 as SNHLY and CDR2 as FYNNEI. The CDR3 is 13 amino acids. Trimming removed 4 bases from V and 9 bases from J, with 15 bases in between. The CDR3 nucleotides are TGTGCCAGCAGTGTATTGGGTCCGTTTAGCTACACCTTC. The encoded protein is CASSVLGPFSYTF.

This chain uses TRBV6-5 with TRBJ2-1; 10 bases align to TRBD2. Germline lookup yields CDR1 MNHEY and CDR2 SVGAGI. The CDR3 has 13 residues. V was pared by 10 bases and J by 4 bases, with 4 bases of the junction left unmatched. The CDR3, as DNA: TGTGCCACAGGACTAGCGGCTTACAATGAGCAGTTCTTC. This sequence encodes CATGLAAYNEQFF.

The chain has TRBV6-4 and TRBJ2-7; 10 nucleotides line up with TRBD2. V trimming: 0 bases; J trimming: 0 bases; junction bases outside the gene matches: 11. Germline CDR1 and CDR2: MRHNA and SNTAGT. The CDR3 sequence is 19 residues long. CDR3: CASSDSILAGVASSYEQYF. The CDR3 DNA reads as TGTGCCAGCAGTGACTCGATTCTAGCGGGAGTTGCGAGCTCCTACGAGCAGTACTTC.

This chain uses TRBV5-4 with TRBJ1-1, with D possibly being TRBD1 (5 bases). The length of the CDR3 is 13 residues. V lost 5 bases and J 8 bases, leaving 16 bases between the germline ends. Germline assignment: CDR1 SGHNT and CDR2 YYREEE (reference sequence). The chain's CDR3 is CASSFSPGREAFF. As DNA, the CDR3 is TGTGCCAGCAGTTTTTCCCCGGGACGGGAAGCTTTCTTT.

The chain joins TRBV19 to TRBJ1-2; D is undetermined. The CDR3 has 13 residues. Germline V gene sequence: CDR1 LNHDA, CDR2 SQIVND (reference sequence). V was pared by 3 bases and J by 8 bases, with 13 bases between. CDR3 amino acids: CASSIVGVGGYTF. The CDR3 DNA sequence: TGTGCCAGTAGTATTGTCGGGGTAGGCGGCTACACCTTC. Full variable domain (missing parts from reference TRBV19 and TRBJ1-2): DGGITQSPKYLFRKEGQNVTLSCEQNLNHDAMYWYRQDPGQGLRLIYYSQIVNDFQKGDIAEGYSVSREKKESFPLTVTSAQKNPTAFYLCASSIVGVGGYTFGSGTRLTVV.

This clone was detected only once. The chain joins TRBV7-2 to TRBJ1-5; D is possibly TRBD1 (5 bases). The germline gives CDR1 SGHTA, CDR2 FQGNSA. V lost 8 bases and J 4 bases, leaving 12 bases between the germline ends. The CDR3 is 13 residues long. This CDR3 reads CASGYPGNQPQHF. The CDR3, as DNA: TGTGCCAGCGGCTACCCAGGGAATCAGCCCCAGCATTTT.

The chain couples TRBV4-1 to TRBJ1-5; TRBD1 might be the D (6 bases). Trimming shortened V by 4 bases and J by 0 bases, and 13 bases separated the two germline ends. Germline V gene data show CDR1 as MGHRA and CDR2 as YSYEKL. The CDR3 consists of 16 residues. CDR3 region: CASSPQGPYSNQPQHF. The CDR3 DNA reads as TGCGCCAGCAGCCCACAGGGACCTTATAGCAATCAGCCCCAGCATTTT.

The CDR3 spells CASSPSGTGATGELFF. CDR3 DNA sequence: TGTGCCAGCTCACCATCGGGGACAGGGGCGACCGGGGAGCTGTTTTTT. J is TRBJ2-2 and V is TRBV18; 10 bases are a match to TRBD1. The CDR3 covers 16 residues. Germline V gene lookup returns CDR1 KGHSH and CDR2 LQKENI. The junction had 5 bases not matched to a gene; V was cut back by 2 bases and J by 5 bases. Full variable domain (outside the CDR3, taken from reference TRBV18 and TRBJ2-2): NAGVMQNPRHLVRRRGQEARLRCSPMKGHSHVYWYRQLPEEGLKFMVYLQKENIIDESGMPKERFSAEFPKEGPSILRIQQVVRGDSAAYFCASSPSGTGATGELFFGEGSRLTVL.

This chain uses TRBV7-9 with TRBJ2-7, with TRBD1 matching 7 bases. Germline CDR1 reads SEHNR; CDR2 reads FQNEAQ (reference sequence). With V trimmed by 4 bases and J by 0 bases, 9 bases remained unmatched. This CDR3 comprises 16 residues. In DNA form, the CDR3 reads TGTGCCAGCAGCTCCGCCTCCCGGGACAGCTCCTACGAGCAGTACTTC. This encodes CASSSASRDSSYEQYF.

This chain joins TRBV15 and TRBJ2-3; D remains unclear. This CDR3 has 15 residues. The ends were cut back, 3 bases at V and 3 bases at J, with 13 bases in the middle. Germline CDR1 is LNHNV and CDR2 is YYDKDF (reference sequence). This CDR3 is CATSSTALGTDTQYF. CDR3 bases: TGTGCCACCAGCAGCACCGCGTTGGGGACAGATACGCAGTATTTT.

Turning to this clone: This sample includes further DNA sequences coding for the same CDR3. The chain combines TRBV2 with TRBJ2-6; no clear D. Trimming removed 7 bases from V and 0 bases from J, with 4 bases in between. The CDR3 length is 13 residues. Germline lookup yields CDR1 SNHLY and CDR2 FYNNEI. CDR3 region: CASTLSGANVLTF. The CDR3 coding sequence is TGTGCCAGCACCCTCTCTGGGGCCAACGTCCTGACTTTC.

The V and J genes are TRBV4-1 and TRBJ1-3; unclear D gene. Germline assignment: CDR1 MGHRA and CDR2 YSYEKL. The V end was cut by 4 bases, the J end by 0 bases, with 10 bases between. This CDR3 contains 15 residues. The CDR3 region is CASSLLEGSGNTIYF. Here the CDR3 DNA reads TGCGCCAGCAGCCTCCTTGAGGGCTCTGGAAACACCATATATTTT.

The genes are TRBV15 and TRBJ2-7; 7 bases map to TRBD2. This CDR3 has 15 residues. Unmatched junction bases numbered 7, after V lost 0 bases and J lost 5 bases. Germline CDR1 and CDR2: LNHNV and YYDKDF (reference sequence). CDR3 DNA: TGTGCCACCAGCAGAGAGGCGGGAGTAGCAAACGAGCAGTACTTC. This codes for CATSREAGVANEQYF.

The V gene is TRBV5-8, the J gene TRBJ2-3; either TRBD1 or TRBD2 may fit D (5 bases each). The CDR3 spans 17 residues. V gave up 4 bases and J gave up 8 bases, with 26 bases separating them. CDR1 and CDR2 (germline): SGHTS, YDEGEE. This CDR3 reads CASSLKNGHPGEGTQYF. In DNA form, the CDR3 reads TGTGCCAGCAGCCTAAAAAACGGACACCCCGGGGAAGGTACGCAGTATTTT.

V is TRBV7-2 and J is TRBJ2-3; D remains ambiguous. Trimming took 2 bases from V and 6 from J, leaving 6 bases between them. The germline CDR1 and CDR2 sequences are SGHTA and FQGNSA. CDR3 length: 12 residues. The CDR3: CASSLSVDTQYF. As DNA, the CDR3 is TGTGCCAGCAGCTTATCGGTCGATACGCAGTATTTT. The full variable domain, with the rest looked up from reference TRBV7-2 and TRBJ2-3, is GAGVSQSPSNKVTEKGKDVELRCDPISGHTALYWYRQSLGQGLEFLIYFQGNSAPDKSGLPSDRFSAERTGGSVSTLTIQRTQQEDSAVYLCASSLSVDTQYFGPGTRLTVL.

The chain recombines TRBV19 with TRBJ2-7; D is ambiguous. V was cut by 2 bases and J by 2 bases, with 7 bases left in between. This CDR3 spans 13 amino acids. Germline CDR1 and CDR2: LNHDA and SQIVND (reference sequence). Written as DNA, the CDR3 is TGTGCCAGTAGTATAAACGGAGCCTACGAGCAGTACTTC. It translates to CASSINGAYEQYF.

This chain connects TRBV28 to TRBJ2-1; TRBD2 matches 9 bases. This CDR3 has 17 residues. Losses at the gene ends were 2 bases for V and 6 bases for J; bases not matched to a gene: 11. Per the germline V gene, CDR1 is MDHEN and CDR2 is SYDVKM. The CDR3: CASSLIPRTSEVNEQFF. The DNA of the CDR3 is TGTGCCAGCAGTTTAATTCCCAGGACTAGCGAAGTCAATGAGCAGTTCTTC.